This T cell receptor beta chain was identified during a study of T cells in Graves' hyperthyroidism and ophthalmopathy. Study-wide context: It was at initial diagnosis, before any treatment, that peripheral blood was collected. Broader study findings: Using 13 V-J features, a model discriminated ophthalmopathy from stable hyperthyroidism. In blood, most of the thyroid clonotypes expanded above 0.001 were also present.

Uncontrolled infection, other autoimmune disease, pregnancy or lactation excluded patients. It was RNA transcripts that yielded the amplified TCR beta CDR3 regions. In the first-round RT-PCR of the TCR CDR3, the HTBI primer set was used. TCRdb re-called the multiplex PCR reads through MiXCR, storing one row per CDR3 protein. The table records around 540,000 distinct CDR3 sequences, roughly a sixth of them present only once. This clonotype was observed at least ten times. Its antigen is undetermined. The specimen sequenced was blood. The TCR comes from a woman aged 25 to 39 with Graves' ophthalmopathy.

Here the CDR3 reads CASSSNWGEDTQYF. CDR3 sequence (DNA): TGTGCCAGCAGTTCAAATTGGGGGGAGGATACGCAGTATTTT. The chain employs TRBV28 and TRBJ2-3, with D possibly matching TRBD2 (6 bases). The CDR3 covers 14 residues. Per germline, CDR1 MDHEN and CDR2 SYDVKM. V lost 4 bases and J 6 bases, leaving 14 bases between the germline ends.